The entry below describes one T cell receptor (beta chain). The antigen remains unidentified. The sample belongs to a study of graft-versus-host responses after intestinal transplantation. Some clones are missing from TCRdb's copy, which holds only in-frame ones; the method was immunoSEQ multiplex PCR. Of about 130,000 clones listed, just over 90% are singletons. Germline CDR1 reads SGHRS; CDR2 reads YFSETQ. The V end was cut by 0 bases, the J end by 12 bases, with 19 bases between. This CDR3 has 15 residues. The sequencing here drew on unstimulated CD4+ T cells sorted from spleen or lymph node cells, taken before intestinal transplant. This chain joins TRBV5-1 and TRBJ2-1, with D perhaps matching TRBD1 (5 bases). The TCR comes from a human donor who received an intestinal transplant. The CDR3 nucleotides read TGCGCCAGCAGCTTGGAGGGGCTGGGTGGTCGGTGGCAGTTCTTC. It yields the protein CASSLEGLGGRWQFF.